The rows below give T cell receptor beta chains drawn from one sample of a study of Graves' ophthalmopathy and Graves' hyperthyroidism. Each CDR3 protein is one row after TCRdb ran MiXCR on the multiplex PCR reads. The profile shows 580,000 or so distinct CDR3 sequences, approximately 35% of them singletons. Material for sequencing was peripheral blood or thyroid tissue (not recorded which). The receptors originated from an adult man with Graves' hyperthyroidism. Both conserved end residues are part of each CDR3. Fields, in order: CDR3 DNA, CDR3 protein, D gene, V gene, J gene, clone size. A D gene is named only where the DNA matches it firmly. Where a row states a size, it is once, few, many or the class of an expanded clone; other rows omit it.

CDR3 DNA: TGTGCCAGCAGTGAGACCCCCCCCTTTTACGAGCAGTACTTC
CDR3 protein: CASSETPPFYEQYF
D gene: NA
V gene: TRBV2
J gene: TRBJ2-7
clone size: many

CDR3 DNA: TGCGCCAGCAGCTTGAGGGAGACAACATATAATTCACCCCTCCACTTT
CDR3 protein: CASSLRETTYNSPLHF
D gene: NA
V gene: TRBV5-1
J gene: TRBJ1-6
clone size: many

CDR3 DNA: TGTGCCAGCGGAACAGTATATGGCTACACCTTC
CDR3 protein: CASGTVYGYTF
D gene: NA
V gene: TRBV2
J gene: TRBJ1-2
clone size: many

CDR3 DNA: TGTGCCAGCAGCTTGCGACAGGGGCACCAGGAGACCCAGTACTTC
CDR3 protein: CASSLRQGHQETQYF
D gene: TRBD1
V gene: TRBV25-1
J gene: TRBJ2-5
clone size: NA

CDR3 DNA: TGCAGCGTGGGACTGGGCTATGGCTACACCTTC
CDR3 protein: CSVGLGYGYTF
D gene: NA
V gene: TRBV29-1
J gene: TRBJ1-2
clone size: NA

CDR3 DNA: TGTGCCATCAGTAGTTCCAGCGGTGAGACCCAGTACTTC
CDR3 protein: CAISSSSGETQYF
D gene: NA
V gene: TRBV10-3
J gene: TRBJ2-5
clone size: NA

CDR3 DNA: TGCAGTGCTAGCGTCCGGACAGGGACCCCCTACGAGCAGTACTTC
CDR3 protein: CSASVRTGTPYEQYF
D gene: TRBD1
V gene: TRBV20-1
J gene: TRBJ2-7
clone size: many

CDR3 DNA: TGTGCCAGCAGCTCGGGACAGGGGGCGCGAGGGGGAACTTACGCTTTCTTT
CDR3 protein: CASSSGQGARGGTYAFF
D gene: TRBD1
V gene: TRBV7-9
J gene: TRBJ1-1
clone size: few

CDR3 DNA: TGCGCCAGCAGCTCCGACTACAGGGGAGGGCCGACCTACGAGCAGTACTTC
CDR3 protein: CASSSDYRGGPTYEQYF
D gene: NA
V gene: TRBV5-1
J gene: TRBJ2-7
clone size: NA

CDR3 DNA: TGTGCCAGCAGCCCTAACACAGGGTGGACTGAAGCTTTCTTT
CDR3 protein: CASSPNTGWTEAFF
D gene: NA
V gene: TRBV3-1
J gene: TRBJ1-1
clone size: many

CDR3 DNA: TGCGCCAGCACTAACCCCCTCGCCTGGGAGCTGTTTTTT
CDR3 protein: CASTNPLAWELFF
D gene: NA
V gene: TRBV10-2
J gene: TRBJ2-2
clone size: NA

CDR3 DNA: TGTGCCAGCCCAACCACAGATACGCAGTATTTT
CDR3 protein: CASPTTDTQYF
D gene: NA
V gene: TRBV6-1
J gene: TRBJ2-3
clone size: NA

CDR3 DNA: TGTGCCAGCAGTGGGGACTATCGGGATGAGCAGTTCTTC
CDR3 protein: CASSGDYRDEQFF
D gene: TRBD2
V gene: TRBV2
J gene: TRBJ2-1
clone size: NA

CDR3 DNA: TGTGCCAGCAGCTTAGCGCAGAGCACAGATACGCAGTATTTT
CDR3 protein: CASSLAQSTDTQYF
D gene: NA
V gene: TRBV7-2
J gene: TRBJ2-3
clone size: few

CDR3 DNA: TGCAGTGCTACTAGGACGGAGATGAACACTGAAGCTTTCTTT
CDR3 protein: CSATRTEMNTEAFF
D gene: NA
V gene: TRBV20-1
J gene: TRBJ1-1
clone size: many

CDR3 DNA: TGTGCCAGCACTAACGGAGGGGGGACATTCACGGAGCAGTACTTC
CDR3 protein: CASTNGGGTFTEQYF
D gene: NA
V gene: TRBV10-3
J gene: TRBJ2-7
clone size: NA

CDR3 DNA: TGTGCCAGCAGCTTCGGCTGGGAGACAGGAATCTTT
CDR3 protein: CASSFGWETGIF
D gene: NA
V gene: TRBV7-2
J gene: TRBJ1-1
clone size: NA

CDR3 DNA: TGCGCCAGCAGTGACCCGGAGAACTACGAGCAGTACTTC
CDR3 protein: CASSDPENYEQYF
D gene: NA
V gene: TRBV10-1
J gene: TRBJ2-7
clone size: many

CDR3 DNA: TGTGCCAGCAGTTTAGGCAGGGTTAAAGGGTATGGCTACACCTTC
CDR3 protein: CASSLGRVKGYGYTF
D gene: NA
V gene: TRBV7-8
J gene: TRBJ1-2
clone size: many

CDR3 DNA: TGTGCCAGCAGTGAAGTAGAGGGGGCATCCCGCTCTGGGGCCAACGTCCTGACTTTC
CDR3 protein: CASSEVEGASRSGANVLTF
D gene: TRBD1
V gene: TRBV2
J gene: TRBJ2-6
clone size: many

CDR3 DNA: TGTGCCAGCAGAGTAACTCGGACAGGGGAGAGTGAAAAACTGTTTTTT
CDR3 protein: CASRVTRTGESEKLFF
D gene: TRBD1
V gene: TRBV6-1
J gene: TRBJ1-4
clone size: NA

CDR3 DNA: TGTGCCAGCATACTAGCGGGGACGGAGGAGACCCAGTACTTC
CDR3 protein: CASILAGTEETQYF
D gene: TRBD2
V gene: TRBV6-6
J gene: TRBJ2-5
clone size: many

CDR3 DNA: TGCAGTGCTAGAATTCGGGGAGGCATGAACACTGAAGCTTTCTTT
CDR3 protein: CSARIRGGMNTEAFF
D gene: NA
V gene: TRBV20-1
J gene: TRBJ1-1
clone size: NA

CDR3 DNA: TGTGCCAGCAGTGAAGTTGGTAGCGGGAGCTACGAGCAGTACTTC
CDR3 protein: CASSEVGSGSYEQYF
D gene: TRBD2
V gene: TRBV2
J gene: TRBJ2-7
clone size: NA

CDR3 DNA: TGTGCCAGCAGCCTGAAAGGTCTGAGCAATCAGCCCCAGCATTTT
CDR3 protein: CASSLKGLSNQPQHF
D gene: NA
V gene: TRBV3-1
J gene: TRBJ1-5
clone size: NA

CDR3 DNA: TGTGCCAGCAGCCTAAGCACCGGGACTAGCGGGTGGGGCTACACCTTC
CDR3 protein: CASSLSTGTSGWGYTF
D gene: NA
V gene: TRBV7-9
J gene: TRBJ1-2
clone size: NA

CDR3 DNA: TGTGCCAGCAGCCGGGGGTATGGCCACACCTTC
CDR3 protein: CASSRGYGHTF
D gene: NA
V gene: TRBV14
J gene: TRBJ1-2
clone size: NA

CDR3 DNA: TGTGCCAGCAGCTTACTCTTAGCGGGAGCTGAGACCCAGTACTTC
CDR3 protein: CASSLLLAGAETQYF
D gene: TRBD2
V gene: TRBV7-2
J gene: TRBJ2-5
clone size: many

CDR3 DNA: TGTGCCAGCAGTCTAAGGACAGGAGGGCACACTGAAGCTTTCTTT
CDR3 protein: CASSLRTGGHTEAFF
D gene: TRBD1
V gene: TRBV12-3/TRBV12-4
J gene: TRBJ1-1
clone size: many

CDR3 DNA: TGTGCCAGCAGCTTCAGAGCCGACAGGGGGCAGGGAGGCTACACCTTC
CDR3 protein: CASSFRADRGQGGYTF
D gene: TRBD1
V gene: TRBV7-8
J gene: TRBJ1-2
clone size: many

CDR3 DNA: TGTGCCAGCAGCTCAGGGCAATCGGCTAGCGTGCAGACCCAGTACTTC
CDR3 protein: CASSSGQSASVQTQYF
D gene: NA
V gene: TRBV5-4
J gene: TRBJ2-5
clone size: NA

CDR3 DNA: TGTGCCTTGGGACGGGAGAGCTCTGGAAACACCATATATTTT
CDR3 protein: CALGRESSGNTIYF
D gene: NA
V gene: TRBV30
J gene: TRBJ1-3
clone size: NA

CDR3 DNA: TGTGCCAGCAGCGAGGGACTAGCGGAGACCCAGTACTTC
CDR3 protein: CASSEGLAETQYF
D gene: TRBD2
V gene: TRBV9
J gene: TRBJ2-5
clone size: NA

CDR3 DNA: TGCAGCGCTGGGGGGGGAGGGTGGAACACCGGGGAGCTGTTTTTT
CDR3 protein: CSAGGGGWNTGELFF
D gene: TRBD2
V gene: TRBV29-1
J gene: TRBJ2-2
clone size: few

CDR3 DNA: TGCGCCAGCGGCCCAACAGGGCGAAATTCACCCCTCCACTTT
CDR3 protein: CASGPTGRNSPLHF
D gene: NA
V gene: TRBV10-1
J gene: TRBJ1-6
clone size: NA

CDR3 DNA: TGTGCCAGCAGCCACCCCGGGACAGGAAACTATGGCTACACCTTC
CDR3 protein: CASSHPGTGNYGYTF
D gene: TRBD1
V gene: TRBV12-3/TRBV12-4
J gene: TRBJ1-2
clone size: many

CDR3 DNA: TGTGCCAGTAGTATATACCAGAACACTGAAGCTTTCTTT
CDR3 protein: CASSIYQNTEAFF
D gene: NA
V gene: TRBV19
J gene: TRBJ1-1
clone size: NA

CDR3 DNA: TGTGCCAGCAGCCCACGGAGACAGGGACGCTATCAGCCCCAGCATTTT
CDR3 protein: CASSPRRQGRYQPQHF
D gene: TRBD1
V gene: TRBV12-3/TRBV12-4
J gene: TRBJ1-5
clone size: many